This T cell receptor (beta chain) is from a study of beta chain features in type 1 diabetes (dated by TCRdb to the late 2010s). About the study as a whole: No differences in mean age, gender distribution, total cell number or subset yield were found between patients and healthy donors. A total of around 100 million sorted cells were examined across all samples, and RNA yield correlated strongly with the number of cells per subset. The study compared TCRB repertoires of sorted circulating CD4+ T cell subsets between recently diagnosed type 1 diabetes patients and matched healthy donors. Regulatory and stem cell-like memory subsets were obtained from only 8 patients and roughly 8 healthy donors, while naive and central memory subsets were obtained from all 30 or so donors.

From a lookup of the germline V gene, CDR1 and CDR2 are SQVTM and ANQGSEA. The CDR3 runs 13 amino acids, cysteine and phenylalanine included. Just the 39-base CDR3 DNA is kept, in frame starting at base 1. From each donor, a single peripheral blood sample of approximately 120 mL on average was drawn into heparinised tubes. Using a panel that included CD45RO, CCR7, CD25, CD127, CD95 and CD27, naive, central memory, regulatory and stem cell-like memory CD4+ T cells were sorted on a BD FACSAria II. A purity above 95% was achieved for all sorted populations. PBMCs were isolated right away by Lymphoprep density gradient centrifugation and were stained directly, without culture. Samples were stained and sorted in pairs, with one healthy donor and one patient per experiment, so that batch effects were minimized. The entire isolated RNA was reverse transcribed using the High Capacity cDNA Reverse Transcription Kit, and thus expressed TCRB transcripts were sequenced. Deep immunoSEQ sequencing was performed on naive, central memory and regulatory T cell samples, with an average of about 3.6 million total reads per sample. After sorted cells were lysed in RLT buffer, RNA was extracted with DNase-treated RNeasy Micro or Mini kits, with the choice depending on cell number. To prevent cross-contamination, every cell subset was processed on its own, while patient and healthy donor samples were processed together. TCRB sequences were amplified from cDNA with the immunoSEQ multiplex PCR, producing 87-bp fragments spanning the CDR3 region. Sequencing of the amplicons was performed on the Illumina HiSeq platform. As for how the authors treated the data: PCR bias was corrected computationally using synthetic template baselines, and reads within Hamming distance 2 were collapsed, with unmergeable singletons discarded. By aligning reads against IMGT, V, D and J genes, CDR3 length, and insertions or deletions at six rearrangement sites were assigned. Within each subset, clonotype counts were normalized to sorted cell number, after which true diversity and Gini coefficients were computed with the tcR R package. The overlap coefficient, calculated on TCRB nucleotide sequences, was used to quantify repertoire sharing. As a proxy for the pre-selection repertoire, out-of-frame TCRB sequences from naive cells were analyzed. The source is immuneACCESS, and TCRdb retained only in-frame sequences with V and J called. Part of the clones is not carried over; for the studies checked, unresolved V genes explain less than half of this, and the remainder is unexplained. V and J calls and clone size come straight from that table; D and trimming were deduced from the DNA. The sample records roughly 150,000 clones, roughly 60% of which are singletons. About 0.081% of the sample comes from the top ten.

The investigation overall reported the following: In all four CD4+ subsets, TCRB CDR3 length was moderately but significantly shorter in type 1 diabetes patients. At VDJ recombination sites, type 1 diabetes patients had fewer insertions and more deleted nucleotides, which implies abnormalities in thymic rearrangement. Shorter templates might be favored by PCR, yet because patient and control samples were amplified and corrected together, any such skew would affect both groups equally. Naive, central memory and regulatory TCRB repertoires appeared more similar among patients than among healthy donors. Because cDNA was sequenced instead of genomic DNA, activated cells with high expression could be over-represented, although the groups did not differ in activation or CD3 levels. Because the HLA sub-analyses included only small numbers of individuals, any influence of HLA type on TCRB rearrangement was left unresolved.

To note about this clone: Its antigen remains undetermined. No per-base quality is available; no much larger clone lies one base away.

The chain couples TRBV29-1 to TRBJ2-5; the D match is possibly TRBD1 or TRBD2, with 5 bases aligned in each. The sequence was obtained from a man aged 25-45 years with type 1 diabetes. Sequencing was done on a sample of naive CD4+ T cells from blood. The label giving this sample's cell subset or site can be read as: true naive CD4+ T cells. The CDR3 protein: CSMEGQGGETQYF. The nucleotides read TGCAGTATGGAAGGGCAGGGCGGGGAGACCCAGTACTTC.